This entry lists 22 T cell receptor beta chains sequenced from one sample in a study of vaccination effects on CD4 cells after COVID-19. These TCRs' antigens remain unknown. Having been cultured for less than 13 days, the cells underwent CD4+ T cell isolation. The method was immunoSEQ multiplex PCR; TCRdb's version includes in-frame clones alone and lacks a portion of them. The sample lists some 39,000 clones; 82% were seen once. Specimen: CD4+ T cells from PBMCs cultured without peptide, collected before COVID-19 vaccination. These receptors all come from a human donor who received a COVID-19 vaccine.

The CDR3 DNA is TGCAGCGCCTTTAGGGATAGAGCAGCAGGCTACACCTTC. It translates to CSAFRDRAAGYTF. The chain combines TRBV29-1 with TRBJ1-2; D unclear. Germline V gene sequence: CDR1 SQVTM, CDR2 ANQGSEA. Trimming pared 7 bases from V and 8 bases from J, leaving 20 bases between. The CDR3 is 13 residues long.

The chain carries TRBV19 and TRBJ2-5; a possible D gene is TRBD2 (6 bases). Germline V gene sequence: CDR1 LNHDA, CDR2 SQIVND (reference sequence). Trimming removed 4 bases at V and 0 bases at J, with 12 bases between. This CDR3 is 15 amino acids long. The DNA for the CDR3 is TGTGCCAGTAGTAGGGGGACTTCGTACCAAGAGACCCAGTACTTC. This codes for CASSRGTSYQETQYF.

CDR3 bases: TGCACCAGCAGCCAAGATAGCGCCAGGTCGTGGGAGCAGTTCTTC. Its translation: CTSSQDSARSWEQFF. The chain uses TRBV1 and TRBJ2-1; the table's D gene call, TRBD2, was not cross checked with the DNA. TRBV1 constitutes a pseudogene. This CDR3 comprises 15 residues.

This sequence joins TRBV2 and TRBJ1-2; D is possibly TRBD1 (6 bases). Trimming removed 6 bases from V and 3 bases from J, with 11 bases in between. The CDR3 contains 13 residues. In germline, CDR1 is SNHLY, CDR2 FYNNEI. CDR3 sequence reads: CASRQGADYGYTF. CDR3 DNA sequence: TGTGCCAGCAGACAGGGAGCGGACTATGGCTACACCTTC.

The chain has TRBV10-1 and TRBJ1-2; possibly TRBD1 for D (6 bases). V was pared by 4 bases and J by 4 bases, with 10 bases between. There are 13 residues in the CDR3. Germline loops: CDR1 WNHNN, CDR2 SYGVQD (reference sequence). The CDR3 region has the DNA TGCGCCAGCAGTGCGGACAGCCTCTATGGCTACACCTTC. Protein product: CASSADSLYGYTF.

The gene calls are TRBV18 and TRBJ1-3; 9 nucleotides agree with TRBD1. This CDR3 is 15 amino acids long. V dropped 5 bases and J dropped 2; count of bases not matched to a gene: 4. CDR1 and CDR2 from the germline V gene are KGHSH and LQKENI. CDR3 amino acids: CASSGQGKAGNTIYF. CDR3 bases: TGTGCCAGCTCAGGACAGGGGAAGGCTGGAAACACCATATATTTT. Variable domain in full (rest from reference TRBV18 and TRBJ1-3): NAGVMQNPRHLVRRRGQEARLRCSPMKGHSHVYWYRQLPEEGLKFMVYLQKENIIDESGMPKERFSAEFPKEGPSILRIQQVVRGDSAAYFCASSGQGKAGNTIYFGEGSWLTVV.

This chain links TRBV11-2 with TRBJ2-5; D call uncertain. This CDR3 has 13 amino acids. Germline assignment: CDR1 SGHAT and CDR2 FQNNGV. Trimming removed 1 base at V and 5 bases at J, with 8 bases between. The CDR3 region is CASSLARRETQYF. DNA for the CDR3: TGTGCCAGCAGCTTAGCCCGGCGGGAGACCCAGTACTTC. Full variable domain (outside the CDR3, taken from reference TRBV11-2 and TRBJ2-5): EAGVAQSPRYKIIEKRQSVAFWCNPISGHATLYWYQQILGQGPKLLIQFQNNGVVDDSQLPKDRFSAERLKGVDSTLKIQPAKLEDSAVYLCASSLARRETQYFGPGTRLLVL.

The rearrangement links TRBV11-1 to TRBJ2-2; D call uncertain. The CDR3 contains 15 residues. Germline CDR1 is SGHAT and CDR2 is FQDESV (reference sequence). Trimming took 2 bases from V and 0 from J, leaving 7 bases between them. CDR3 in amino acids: CASSLRAANTGELFF. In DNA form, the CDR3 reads TGTGCCAGCAGCTTAAGGGCGGCGAACACCGGGGAGCTGTTTTTT.

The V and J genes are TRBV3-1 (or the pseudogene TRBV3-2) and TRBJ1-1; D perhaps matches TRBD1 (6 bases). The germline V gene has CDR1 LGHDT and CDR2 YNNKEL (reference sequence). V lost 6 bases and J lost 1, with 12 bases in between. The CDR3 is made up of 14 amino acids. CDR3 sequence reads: CASRRRGGNTEAFF. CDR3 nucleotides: TGTGCCAGCAGGCGTAGGGGGGGGAACACTGAAGCTTTCTTT.

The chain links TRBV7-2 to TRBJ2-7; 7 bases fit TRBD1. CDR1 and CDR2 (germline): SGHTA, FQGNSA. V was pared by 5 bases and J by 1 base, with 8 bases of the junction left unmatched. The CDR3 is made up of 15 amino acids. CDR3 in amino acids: CASSRVGGSSYEQYV. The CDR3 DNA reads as TGTGCCAGCAGCCGGGTAGGGGGCTCGTCCTACGAGCAGTACGTC.

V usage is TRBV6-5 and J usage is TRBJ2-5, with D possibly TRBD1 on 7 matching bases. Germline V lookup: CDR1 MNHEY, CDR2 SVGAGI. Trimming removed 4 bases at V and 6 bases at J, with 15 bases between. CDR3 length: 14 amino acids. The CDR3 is CASSFGRGVQTQYF. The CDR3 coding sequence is TGTGCCAGCAGTTTCGGCAGGGGGGTACAGACCCAGTACTTC.

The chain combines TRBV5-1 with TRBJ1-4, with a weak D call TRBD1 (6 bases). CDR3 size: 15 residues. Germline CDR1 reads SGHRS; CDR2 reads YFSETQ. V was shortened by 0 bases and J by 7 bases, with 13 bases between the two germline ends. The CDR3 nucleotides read TGCGCCAGCAGCTTGGGATCAGGGGAGGGTGAAAAACTGTTTTTT. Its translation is CASSLGSGEGEKLFF. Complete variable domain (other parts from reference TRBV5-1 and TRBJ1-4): KAGVTQTPRYLIKTRGQQVTLSCSPISGHRSVSWYQQTPGQGLQFLFEYFSETQRNKGNFPGRFSGRQFSNSRSEMNVSTLELGDSALYLCASSLGSGEGEKLFFGSGTQLSVL.

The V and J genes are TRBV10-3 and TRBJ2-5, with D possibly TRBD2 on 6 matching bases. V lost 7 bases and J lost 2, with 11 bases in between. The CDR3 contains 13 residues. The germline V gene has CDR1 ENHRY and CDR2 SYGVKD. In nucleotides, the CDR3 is TGTGCCATCAATAGGGACTGGCAAGAGACCCAGTACTTC. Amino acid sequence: CAINRDWQETQYF.

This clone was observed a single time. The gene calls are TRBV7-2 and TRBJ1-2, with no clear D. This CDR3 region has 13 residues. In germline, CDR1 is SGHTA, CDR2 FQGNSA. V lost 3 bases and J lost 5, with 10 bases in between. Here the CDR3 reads CASSFRSPYGYTF. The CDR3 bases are TGTGCCAGCAGCTTTCGGTCCCCTTATGGCTACACCTTC.

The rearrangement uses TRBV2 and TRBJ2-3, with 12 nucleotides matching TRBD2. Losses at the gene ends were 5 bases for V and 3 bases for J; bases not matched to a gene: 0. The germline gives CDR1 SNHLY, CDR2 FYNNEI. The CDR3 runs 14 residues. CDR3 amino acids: CASSTSGGTDTQYF. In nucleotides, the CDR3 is TGTGCCAGCAGTACTAGCGGGGGGACAGATACGCAGTATTTT.

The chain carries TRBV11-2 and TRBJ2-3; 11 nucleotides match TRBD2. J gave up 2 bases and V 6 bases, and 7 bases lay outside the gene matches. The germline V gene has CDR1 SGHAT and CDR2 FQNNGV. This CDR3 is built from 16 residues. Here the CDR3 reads CASRFRLAGNTDTQYF. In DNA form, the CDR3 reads TGTGCCAGCAGATTTCGACTAGCGGGGAACACAGATACGCAGTATTTT.

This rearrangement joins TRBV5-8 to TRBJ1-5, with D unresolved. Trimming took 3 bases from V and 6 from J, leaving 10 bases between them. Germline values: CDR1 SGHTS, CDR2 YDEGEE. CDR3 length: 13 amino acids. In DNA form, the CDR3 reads TGTGCCAGCAGCTCCCTCGCCATTCAGCCCCAGCATTTT. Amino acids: CASSSLAIQPQHF.

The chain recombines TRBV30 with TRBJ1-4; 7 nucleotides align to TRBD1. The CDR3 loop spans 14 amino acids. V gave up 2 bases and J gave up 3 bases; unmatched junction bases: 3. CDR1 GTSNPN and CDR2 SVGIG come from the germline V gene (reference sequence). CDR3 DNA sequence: TGTGCCTGGAGTACCGGGACAGCTAATGAAAAACTGTTTTTT. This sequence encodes CAWSTGTANEKLFF.

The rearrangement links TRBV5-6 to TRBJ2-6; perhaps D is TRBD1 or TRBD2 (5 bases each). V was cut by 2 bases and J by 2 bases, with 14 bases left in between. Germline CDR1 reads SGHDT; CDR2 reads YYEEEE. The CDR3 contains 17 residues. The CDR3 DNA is TGTGCCAGCAGCTTTATATGGGGGTCCCCTGGGGCCAACGTCCTGACTTTC. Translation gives CASSFIWGSPGANVLTF.

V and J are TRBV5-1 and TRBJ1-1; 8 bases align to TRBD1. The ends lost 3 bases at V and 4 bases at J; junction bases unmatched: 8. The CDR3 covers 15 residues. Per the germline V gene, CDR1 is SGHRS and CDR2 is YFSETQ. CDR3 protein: CASSWKTGESTEAFF. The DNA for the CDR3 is TGCGCCAGCAGCTGGAAGACAGGGGAGTCCACTGAAGCTTTCTTT.

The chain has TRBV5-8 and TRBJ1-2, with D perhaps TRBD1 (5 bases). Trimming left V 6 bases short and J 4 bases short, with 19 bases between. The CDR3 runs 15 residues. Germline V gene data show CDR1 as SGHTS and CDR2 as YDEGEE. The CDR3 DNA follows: TGTGCCAGCATCAGAAGCCAGGGAAGGGGCTATGGCTACACCTTC. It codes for CASIRSQGRGYGYTF.

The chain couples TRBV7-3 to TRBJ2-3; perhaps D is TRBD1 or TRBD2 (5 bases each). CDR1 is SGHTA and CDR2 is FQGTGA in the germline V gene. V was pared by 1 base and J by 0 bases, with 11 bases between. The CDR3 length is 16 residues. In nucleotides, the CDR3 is TGTGCCAGCAGCTTAAAGGGACCGATGAGCACAGATACGCAGTATTTT. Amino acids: CASSLKGPMSTDTQYF.